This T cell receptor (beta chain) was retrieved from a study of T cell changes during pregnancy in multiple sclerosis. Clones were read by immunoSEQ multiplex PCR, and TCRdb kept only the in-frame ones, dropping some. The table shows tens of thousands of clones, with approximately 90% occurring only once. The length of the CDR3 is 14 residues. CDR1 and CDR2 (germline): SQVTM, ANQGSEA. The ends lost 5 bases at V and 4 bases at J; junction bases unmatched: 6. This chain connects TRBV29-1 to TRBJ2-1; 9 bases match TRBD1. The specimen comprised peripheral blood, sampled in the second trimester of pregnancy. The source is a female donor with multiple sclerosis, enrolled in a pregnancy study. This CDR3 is CSVPGQGRYNEQFF. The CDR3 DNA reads TGCAGCGTTCCGGGACAGGGAAGATACAATGAGCAGTTCTTC.